The clone carrying this TCR beta chain was recorded once. In the original analysis: Amplification from reference gene primers served as the basis for estimated nucleated cell counts. This table comes from immunoSEQ multiplex PCR, and its TCRdb copy is limited to in-frame clones, with some not included. For V, J and clone size, that table is used; D and trimming come from the DNA. The sample yields about 240,000 clones, 80% to 90% seen once. V dropped 5 bases and J dropped 6 bases, with 19 bases sitting between them. Germline CDR1 is MNHEY and CDR2 is SMNVEV (reference sequence). The CDR3 length is 15 residues. This sample was included in a study of blood T cell repertoires in COVID-19.

The gene calls are TRBV27 and TRBJ1-2; D remains ambiguous. Sample: peripheral blood. The TCR comes from a woman in her sixties or seventies with acute or convalescent COVID-19. The CDR3 region has the DNA TGTGCCAGCAGTCTCGTTGGTGGAGGGCGGAATGGCTACACCTTC. Its translation is CASSLVGGGRNGYTF.